The present T cell receptor (beta chain) was sequenced within a study of OX40 agonist ivuxolimab in advanced cancers. Measured with immunoSEQ multiplex PCR; TCRdb has only the in-frame clones, and not every one. Of 65,000 to 85,000 clones listed, approximately 85% are singletons. This clonotype was sampled from an adult with an advanced solid tumor such as melanoma, head and neck, liver or kidney cancer. The sequences come from CD4+ or CD8+ T cells sorted from blood, collected in a trial of the OX40 agonist ivuxolimab.

This chain's CDR3 is CASSPDHGRGTNSPLHF. CDR3 nucleotide sequence: TGTGCCAGCAGCCCTGACCACGGGAGGGGGACTAATTCACCCCTCCACTTT. V and J are TRBV7-9 and TRBJ1-6, with a weak D call TRBD1 (6 bases). V lost 5 bases to trimming and J lost 6 bases, with 20 bases between them. The CDR3 loop spans 17 amino acids. Germline CDR1 and CDR2: SEHNR and FQNEAQ (reference sequence).